The 15 T cell receptor beta chains given below trace back to one sample, sequenced in a study of shared clonotypes between healthy human individuals. Profiling relied on immunoSEQ multiplex PCR, and the TCRdb table lists in-frame clones only, not all of them. The data contain 2 million to 2.5 million clones, less than 95% of them singletons. Sequenced input: naive CD4+ T cells from PBMCs. Subset reported: CD45RA+ positively selected. The receptors here all came from a man aged 18 to 30 in good health. Some clones in this sample may be carry-over from other donors' samples.

To note about this clone: The same CDR3 also results from other DNA sequences found in this sample. The J gene is TRBJ2-1, the V gene TRBV7-9; 13 positions match TRBD2. The V gene's germline CDR1 is SEHNR and CDR2 FQNEAQ (reference sequence). Unmatched junction bases numbered 4, after V lost 4 bases and J lost 4 bases. The CDR3 spans 16 residues. The CDR3 DNA reads as TGTGCCAGCAGCTCAGGGACTAGCGGGGTATACAATGAGCAGTTCTTC. Translation: CASSSGTSGVYNEQFF.

The gene calls are TRBV5-4 and TRBJ1-1; 10 bases are a match to TRBD1. Germline V lookup: CDR1 SGHNT, CDR2 YYREEE (reference sequence). The V segment lost 3 bases and the J segment 4 bases; nucleotides outside the gene matches: 6. There are 15 residues in the CDR3. The CDR3 DNA follows: TGTGCCAGCAGCTCCTCTCGGACAGGGGGCACTGAAGCTTTCTTT. Translating gives CASSSSRTGGTEAFF.

This chain connects TRBV6-5 to TRBJ2-7; TRBD2 matches at 7 bases. V dropped 5 bases and J dropped 4; count of bases not matched to a gene: 11. Germline CDR1 MNHEY, CDR2 SVGAGI. This CDR3 contains 15 residues. The CDR3 spells CASSVARGRGYEQYF. In nucleotides, the CDR3 is TGTGCCAGCAGTGTGGCTCGAGGGCGGGGGTACGAGCAGTACTTC.

The chain joins TRBV4-3 to TRBJ2-1, with D tentatively TRBD1 (5 bases). Per the germline V gene, CDR1 is LGHNA and CDR2 is YSLEER. Trimming took off 1 base at V and 6 bases at J, with 13 bases between the two ends. The CDR3 consists of 15 residues. Here the CDR3 reads CASSQVGAAGNEQFF. CDR3 bases: TGCGCCAGCAGCCAAGTTGGGGCCGCAGGCAATGAGCAGTTCTTC.

With regard to this clone: This same CDR3 is encoded by further DNA sequences in the sample. The genes are TRBV28 and TRBJ2-5; no reliable D call. Germline V CDR1 and CDR2: MDHEN, SYDVKM. The CDR3 extends over 11 amino acids. V was pared by 7 bases and J by 2 bases, with 5 bases between. CDR3 residues: CASTDQETQYF. CDR3 DNA: TGTGCCAGCACCGATCAAGAGACCCAGTACTTC.

The chain employs TRBV18 and TRBJ1-1; D uncertain. Germline CDR1 KGHSH, CDR2 LQKENI. The CDR3 has 14 amino acids. The ends were cut back, 3 bases at V and 3 bases at J, with 11 bases in the middle. CDR3 region: CASSPHPMDTEAFF. For the CDR3, the DNA is TGTGCCAGCTCACCCCACCCTATGGACACTGAAGCTTTCTTT.

On this clone: The same CDR3 arises from other DNA sequences in this sample as well. The V gene is TRBV5-1, the J gene TRBJ2-7; TRBD1 or TRBD2 may be the D gene (5 bases each). This CDR3 spans 14 amino acids. Germline V lookup: CDR1 SGHRS, CDR2 YFSETQ. The V and J ends lost 2 bases and 3 bases respectively, with 12 bases between them. The DNA for the CDR3 is TGCGCCAGCAGCTTAGTCGTTGGGGGCTACGAGCAGTACTTC. This sequence encodes CASSLVVGGYEQYF.

Only one count was recorded for this clone. The V and J genes are TRBV5-8 and TRBJ2-3; 7 nucleotides align to TRBD1. The CDR3 has 16 amino acids. Trimming at V came to 4 bases and at J to 1 base, leaving 9 bases not matched to a gene. Germline CDR1 and CDR2: SGHTS and YDEGEE. The CDR3 bases are TGTGCCAGCAGCCTAACCGACAGGGTGGGCACAGATACGCAGTATTTT. This encodes CASSLTDRVGTDTQYF.

To note about this clone: Distinct nucleotide sequences in the sample also encode this CDR3. The chain combines TRBV6-5 with TRBJ2-7; TRBD1 is a possible D gene (5 bases). The germline V gene has CDR1 MNHEY and CDR2 SVGAGI. The CDR3 is 14 amino acids. The germline V and J ends were trimmed by 0 bases and 0 bases, with 6 bases remaining between them. In DNA, the CDR3 is TGTGCCAGCAGTTACTCACAGGACTCCTACGAGCAGTACTTC. It is translated as CASSYSQDSYEQYF.

The chain has TRBV5-1 and TRBJ2-3, with TRBD1 matching 9 bases. The CDR3 is made up of 16 amino acids. Germline V CDR1 and CDR2: SGHRS, YFSETQ. The trim removed 1 base at V and 4 bases at J, leaving 7 bases unmatched. CDR3 in amino acids: CASSLRGQGRPDTQYF. CDR3 bases: TGCGCCAGCAGCTTGAGGGGACAGGGTCGCCCAGATACGCAGTATTTT.

This clone was seen a single time. The rearrangement uses TRBV11-1 and TRBJ2-5, with TRBD2 as a possible D gene (6 bases). The CDR3 totals 13 residues. V was pared by 5 bases and J by 2 bases, with 9 bases between. Germline loops: CDR1 SGHAT, CDR2 FQDESV (reference sequence). The CDR3 loop reads CASSQAGQETQYF. The CDR3, as DNA: TGTGCCAGCAGCCAGGCGGGGCAAGAGACCCAGTACTTC.

The V gene is TRBV11-2, the J gene TRBJ2-7; 8 bases line up with TRBD2. The V segment lost 1 base and the J segment 1 base; nucleotides outside the gene matches: 9. The CDR3 sequence is 17 residues long. Germline V CDR1 and CDR2: SGHAT, FQNNGV. CDR3: CASSLGPTSVKSYEQYF. The CDR3 nucleotides read TGTGCCAGCAGCTTAGGCCCGACTAGCGTGAAGTCCTACGAGCAGTACTTC.

The chain couples TRBV2 to TRBJ2-3; possibly TRBD1 or TRBD2 for D (5 bases each). V gave up 7 bases and J gave up 1 base, with 18 bases separating them. Germline lookup yields CDR1 SNHLY and CDR2 FYNNEI. This CDR3 is built from 16 residues. The CDR3 here is CASTPRFRGGTDTQYF. DNA for the CDR3: TGTGCCAGCACCCCACGCTTTAGGGGAGGCACAGATACGCAGTATTTT.

As concerns this clone: The sample contains more than one DNA sequence encoding this CDR3. The chain links TRBV28 to TRBJ2-2; 9 bases match TRBD1. Trimming cost V 5 bases and J 4 bases; bases outside gene matches: 5. Germline V gene sequence: CDR1 MDHEN, CDR2 SYDVKM. The CDR3 totals 15 residues. The CDR3 DNA reads TGTGCCAGCAGTCCACAGGGGGCCGGCACCGGGGAGCTGTTTTTT. Amino acid sequence: CASSPQGAGTGELFF.

The chain uses TRBV18 and TRBJ1-1; D perhaps matches TRBD1 (5 bases). CDR3 length: 15 residues. Trimming shortened V by 3 bases and J by 4 bases, and 15 bases separated the two germline ends. Germline values: CDR1 KGHSH, CDR2 LQKENI. The CDR3 protein is CASSPPGPRGTEAFF. For the CDR3, the DNA is TGTGCCAGCTCACCTCCGGGGCCGAGGGGCACTGAAGCTTTCTTT.